The source of this T cell receptor (beta chain) is a study of post-analysis software for immune sequencing data. Findings and limits, study-wide: When patients were compared with controls, 4 or 5 TRBV segments were more frequent, TRBV5-6, TRBV5-1 and TRBV20-1 among them. F measure clustering grouped samples strongly by preparation batch.

CDR1 is MNHEY, CDR2 SVGAGI, per germline. Trimming stripped 2 bases from V and 1 base from J, with 8 bases between. The CDR3 runs to 14 residues. TCR beta libraries were prepared from cDNA with unique molecular identifiers. Using its own MiXCR run on the PCR reads, TCRdb lists one record per CDR3 protein. The repertoire holds 750,000 to 950,000 distinct CDR3 sequences, roughly 46% seen once, with roughly 4.5% in the top ten. About this clonotype: Its antigen is unidentified.

This receptor was obtained from a girl between 5 and 17 years old with multiple sclerosis. The V call is TRBV6-5, the J call TRBJ1-1, with a possible D match to TRBD1 (5 bases). Sample: blood. CDR3 DNA sequence: TGTGCCAGCAGTTACGGGGCCCCGAACACTGAAGCTTTCTTT. It codes for CASSYGAPNTEAFF.